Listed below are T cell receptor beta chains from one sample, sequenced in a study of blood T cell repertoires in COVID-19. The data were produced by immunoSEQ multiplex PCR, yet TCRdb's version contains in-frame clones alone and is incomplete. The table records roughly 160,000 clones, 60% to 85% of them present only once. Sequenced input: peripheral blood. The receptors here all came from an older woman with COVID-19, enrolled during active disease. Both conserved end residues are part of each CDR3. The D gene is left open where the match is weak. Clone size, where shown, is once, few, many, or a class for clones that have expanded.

DNA: TGTGCCAGCAGCTTGGAACTAGCGGGAGGAATGGATGAGCAGTTCTTC
CDR3: CASSLELAGGMDEQFF
J: TRBJ2-1
size: many
V: TRBV5-6
D: TRBD2

DNA: TGCAGCGTTGATGGAGCGGGGTCCTACGAGCAGTACTTC
CDR3: CSVDGAGSYEQYF
J: TRBJ2-7
size: .
V: TRBV29-1
D: TRBD2

DNA: TGTGCCAGCAGTTTAGGGCTCATTAGCAATCAGCCCCAGCATTTT
CDR3: CASSLGLISNQPQHF
J: TRBJ1-5
size: few
V: TRBV28
D: .

DNA: TGTGCCACCAATAGCGGGAGTAGGAATGAGCAGTTCTTC
CDR3: CATNSGSRNEQFF
J: TRBJ2-1
size: .
V: TRBV6-5
D: TRBD2

DNA: TGCGCCAGCAGCTCCTCAGGGGGATATCACGAGCAGTACTTC
CDR3: CASSSSGGYHEQYF
J: TRBJ2-7
size: .
V: TRBV5-1
D: TRBD1

DNA: TGTGCCAGCAGCCAGTTTATCTCGGCAGGGGAGGAGACCCAGTACTTC
CDR3: CASSQFISAGEETQYF
J: TRBJ2-5
size: few
V: TRBV11-1
D: .

DNA: TGTGCCAGCAGCATAGGGACAGCTACAACAAGGGGGGAAAAACTGTTTTTT
CDR3: CASSIGTATTRGEKLFF
J: TRBJ1-4
size: .
V: TRBV5-5
D: TRBD1

DNA: TGTGCCAGCAGCTTAGCGGGGCTAGCGGGAGGGATTGGGGACCAAGAGACCCAGTACTTC
CDR3: CASSLAGLAGGIGDQETQYF
J: TRBJ2-5
size: .
V: TRBV7-2
D: TRBD2

DNA: TGTGCCTGGGCCGGGACTAGTAATTTTAGTGAGCAGTTCTTC
CDR3: CAWAGTSNFSEQFF
J: TRBJ2-1
size: .
V: TRBV30
D: TRBD2

DNA: TGTGCCAGTAGTATATTGAGGGGGGGTCGTGAGCAGTTCTTC
CDR3: CASSILRGGREQFF
J: TRBJ2-1
size: many
V: TRBV19
D: .

DNA: TGCAGCGTTGAGGTCCAGGTTAGGGCGGGGGCTTTCTTT
CDR3: CSVEVQVRAGAFF
J: TRBJ1-1
size: .
V: TRBV29-1
D: .

DNA: TGTGCCAGCAGCTTGGTGGGCGGGAACTACAATGAGCAGTTCTTC
CDR3: CASSLVGGNYNEQFF
J: TRBJ2-1
size: .
V: TRBV7-2
D: .

DNA: TGCGCCAGCAGCCAGGAAGGGGTGTCCACCTACGAGCAGTACTTC
CDR3: CASSQEGVSTYEQYF
J: TRBJ2-7
size: .
V: TRBV4-3
D: .

DNA: TGCGCCAGCCGGGGGGGGAGCTCCTACAATGAGCAGTTCTTC
CDR3: CASRGGSSYNEQFF
J: TRBJ2-1
size: .
V: TRBV10-2
D: TRBD2

DNA: TGTGCCACCAGTGATACAACAGGGTCTGGTGAAAAACTGTTTTTT
CDR3: CATSDTTGSGEKLFF
J: TRBJ1-4
size: once
V: TRBV24-1
D: .

DNA: TGTGCCAGCAGCCAGGGTGGGACAGTATCTAAGCAGTACTTC
CDR3: CASSQGGTVSKQYF
J: TRBJ2-7
size: .
V: TRBV3-1/TRBV3-2
D: TRBD1

DNA: TGTGCCAGCAGTTCCTCAGGGAGCTCCTACGAGCAGTACTTC
CDR3: CASSSSGSSYEQYF
J: TRBJ2-7
size: .
V: TRBV6-6
D: .

DNA: TGTGCCAGCACCCTTAGGGGCGGGAGTTCAGATGATGAGCAGTTCTTC
CDR3: CASTLRGGSSDDEQFF
J: TRBJ2-1
size: .
V: TRBV27
D: TRBD2

DNA: TGTGCCAGCAGTGCCCTCTCAGGGTATGGCTACACCTTC
CDR3: CASSALSGYGYTF
J: TRBJ1-2
size: few
V: TRBV25-1
D: .

DNA: TGTGCCAGCAAAAAGGAGGGAGGGGGACTCGCCACCGGGGAGCTGTTTTTT
CDR3: CASKKEGGGLATGELFF
J: TRBJ2-2
size: .
V: TRBV2
D: .

DNA: TGTGCCAGCAGCTTGCCGGGGGTTCAGGATGGCTACACCTTC
CDR3: CASSLPGVQDGYTF
J: TRBJ1-2
size: .
V: TRBV5-6
D: .

DNA: TGTGCCAGCAGCTTAGCCACCCCTAGGCGGGAGAGCTCCTATAATTCACCCCTCCACTTT
CDR3: CASSLATPRRESSYNSPLHF
J: TRBJ1-6
size: few
V: TRBV7-2
D: .

DNA: TGTGCCAGCAGCGTACTGATGGAGACCCAGTACTTC
CDR3: CASSVLMETQYF
J: TRBJ2-5
size: .
V: TRBV7-9
D: .

DNA: TGTGCCAGCAGTTTAGTACGGGACAGAAGCCTGCTCTATGGCTACACCTTC
CDR3: CASSLVRDRSLLYGYTF
J: TRBJ1-2
size: once
V: TRBV28
D: TRBD1

DNA: TGTGCCAGCAGCAGGGAGCTGATCTCTGGGGCCAACGTCCTGACTTTC
CDR3: CASSRELISGANVLTF
J: TRBJ2-6
size: .
V: TRBV14
D: .

DNA: TGTGCCAGCAGCTTAGATGGGCTAGGGGGATACAATGAGCAGTTCTTC
CDR3: CASSLDGLGGYNEQFF
J: TRBJ2-1
size: .
V: TRBV11-3
D: .

DNA: TGTGCCAGCAGCTGGCGGGGGGCCAAAAACATTCAGTACTTC
CDR3: CASSWRGAKNIQYF
J: TRBJ2-4
size: .
V: TRBV5-6
D: TRBD2

DNA: TGTGCCAGCAGCCAAGACGGGTTAATTAATGGGAAACTGTTTTTT
CDR3: CASSQDGLINGKLFF
J: TRBJ1-4
size: .
V: TRBV3-1/TRBV3-2
D: .

DNA: TGTGCCAGCAGCCAAGGATCTCGAGACAGGGGCTATGGCTACACCTTC
CDR3: CASSQGSRDRGYGYTF
J: TRBJ1-2
size: .
V: TRBV3-1/TRBV3-2
D: TRBD1

DNA: TGTGCCAGCAGCCCGCGGGAGGACGCTGGAAACACCATATATTTT
CDR3: CASSPREDAGNTIYF
J: TRBJ1-3
size: once
V: TRBV9
D: .

DNA: TGTGCCAGCAGCTCCCCCGGGGCTGGGGCCAACGTCCTGACTTTC
CDR3: CASSSPGAGANVLTF
J: TRBJ2-6
size: once
V: TRBV2
D: .

DNA: TGCGCCAGCAGTGGGGAGACAGGGTTAGTTCCCAGGATAAAAATGGAAGCTTTCTTT
CDR3: CASSGETGLVPRIKMEAFF
J: TRBJ1-1
size: .
V: TRBV5-1
D: TRBD1

DNA: TGTGCCATCAGTGAGTCAACTAGCGGGGAGACTAGCACAGATACGCAGTATTTT
CDR3: CAISESTSGETSTDTQYF
J: TRBJ2-3
size: .
V: TRBV10-3
D: TRBD2

DNA: TGTGCCAGCAGCTTGGGTGGCTCTGGGGGGACCGGGGAGCTGTTTTTT
CDR3: CASSLGGSGGTGELFF
J: TRBJ2-2
size: few
V: TRBV5-4
D: .

DNA: TGTGCCAGCAGTCCTCGGGACAGGGGCTCTGGAAACACCATATATTTT
CDR3: CASSPRDRGSGNTIYF
J: TRBJ1-3
size: .
V: TRBV28
D: TRBD1

DNA: TGCGCCAGCAGCCAGGGAGACGGTCAAGAGACCCAGTACTTC
CDR3: CASSQGDGQETQYF
J: TRBJ2-5
size: .
V: TRBV4-1
D: .

DNA: TGTGCCAGCAGTTACGGCAGGGCTGGAAACACCATATATTTT
CDR3: CASSYGRAGNTIYF
J: TRBJ1-3
size: .
V: TRBV6-5
D: .

DNA: TGCGCCAGCACTCGCCTACAGGGCCTCACTGAAGCTTTCTTT
CDR3: CASTRLQGLTEAFF
J: TRBJ1-1
size: many
V: TRBV5-1
D: .

DNA: TGTGCCAGCAGCCGTACTCTTCTACAGGAGATATACGAGCAGTACTTC
CDR3: CASSRTLLQEIYEQYF
J: TRBJ2-7
size: .
V: TRBV4-2
D: .

DNA: TGTGCCAGCTCACCAGGAGGGGATTCTGGAAACACCATATATTTT
CDR3: CASSPGGDSGNTIYF
J: TRBJ1-3
size: .
V: TRBV18
D: .

DNA: TGTGCCAGCAGCTTGGCCGGGGGAGGGTATGGCTACACCTTC
CDR3: CASSLAGGGYGYTF
J: TRBJ1-2
size: .
V: TRBV5-4
D: .

DNA: TGTGCCAGCAGTGAATTCCCGACAGGGGGCTCCTATAATTCACCCCTCCACTTT
CDR3: CASSEFPTGGSYNSPLHF
J: TRBJ1-6
size: .
V: TRBV6-4
D: TRBD1

DNA: TGTGCCACCAGCAGAGATGTAACAGGGCCCTACGAGCAGTACTTC
CDR3: CATSRDVTGPYEQYF
J: TRBJ2-7
size: once
V: TRBV15
D: .

DNA: TGCGCCAGCAGCTCGGGACTAGCCCGCACAGATACGCAGTATTTT
CDR3: CASSSGLARTDTQYF
J: TRBJ2-3
size: .
V: TRBV5-1
D: TRBD2

DNA: TGCGCCAGCAGCTTGGAGGGGGGGCCTTTAGAGACCCAGTACTTC
CDR3: CASSLEGGPLETQYF
J: TRBJ2-5
size: .
V: TRBV5-1
D: .

DNA: TGTGCCAGCGGGACTAGCGGGAGAAGCACCGGGGAGCTGTTTTTT
CDR3: CASGTSGRSTGELFF
J: TRBJ2-2
size: .
V: TRBV11-3
D: TRBD2

DNA: TGTGCCAGCAGCTCCTTTCGGCGGAAGAACACCGGGGAGCTGTTTTTT
CDR3: CASSSFRRKNTGELFF
J: TRBJ2-2
size: few
V: TRBV7-2
D: .

DNA: TGTGCCAGCAGCTTAGGAGGCAGCGGGGACACAGATACGCAGTATTTT
CDR3: CASSLGGSGDTDTQYF
J: TRBJ2-3
size: .
V: TRBV7-2
D: TRBD2

DNA: TGTGCCAGCAGTAACCGGGACAGCTCTTATGGCTACACCTTC
CDR3: CASSNRDSSYGYTF
J: TRBJ1-2
size: once
V: TRBV6-2/TRBV6-3
D: TRBD1

DNA: TGTGCCAGCAGTACGCGACCGGGACTAGCGTTCAGCGAGCAGTACTTC
CDR3: CASSTRPGLAFSEQYF
J: TRBJ2-7
size: .
V: TRBV2
D: TRBD2

DNA: TGTGCCATCAGTGAGTCCCTGACAGGGTCTGGAAACACCATATATTTT
CDR3: CAISESLTGSGNTIYF
J: TRBJ1-3
size: .
V: TRBV10-3
D: TRBD1

DNA: TGTGCCAGCAGCTTGAAAGGGGGACCCATTTTGAACACTGAAGCTTTCTTT
CDR3: CASSLKGGPILNTEAFF
J: TRBJ1-1
size: .
V: TRBV5-4
D: .

DNA: TGTGCCAGCAGTTCCATGGACAGGGTGGACCAAGAGACCCAGTACTTC
CDR3: CASSSMDRVDQETQYF
J: TRBJ2-5
size: .
V: TRBV28
D: TRBD1

DNA: TGTGCCTGGAGTGGACCGGGACTAGCGGGCGAGCAGTACTTC
CDR3: CAWSGPGLAGEQYF
J: TRBJ2-7
size: .
V: TRBV30
D: TRBD2

DNA: TGTGCCAGCAGCCCCGCCCGGGGGTCCTACAATGAGCAGTTCTTC
CDR3: CASSPARGSYNEQFF
J: TRBJ2-1
size: .
V: TRBV7-2
D: .

DNA: TGCGCCAGCAGCTTGGGGGACAGGAATGACTATGGCTACACCTTC
CDR3: CASSLGDRNDYGYTF
J: TRBJ1-2
size: .
V: TRBV5-1
D: TRBD1